This T cell receptor beta chain was captured by sequencing in a study of blood T cell repertoires in COVID-19. About the study: Material from acute and convalescent COVID-19 was sourced from the United States, Italy and Spain.

Study processing details: Estimated nucleated cell counts came from reference gene primer amplification. Clones were read by immunoSEQ multiplex PCR, and TCRdb kept only the in-frame ones, dropping some. The D gene and trimming were derived from the DNA, and the V and J assignments and clone size from that table. The data contain 90,000 to 100,000 clones, 84% of them seen just once; the ten biggest clones take up less than 2%. With 4 bases removed from V and 4 bases from J, the gap between germline ends came to 7 bases. Per the germline V gene, CDR1 is SQVTM and CDR2 is ANQGSEA. The CDR3 runs to 11 residues.

The sequence came from a man aged 65-85 years with active or convalescent COVID-19. What was sequenced was peripheral blood. The gene calls are TRBV29-1 and TRBJ1-1; D gene uncertain. The CDR3 loop is CSVVTLTEAFF. As DNA, the CDR3 is TGCAGCGTTGTAACTCTCACTGAAGCTTTCTTT.